These T cell receptor beta chains were read from a single sample in a study of blood T cell repertoires in COVID-19. The method was immunoSEQ multiplex PCR; TCRdb's version includes in-frame clones alone and lacks a portion of them. This sample yields 70,000 to 100,000 clones, of which roughly 82% are seen a single time; almost 7% belongs to the top ten. The sample consisted of peripheral blood. Receptors were obtained from a man aged 50 or older with active or convalescent COVID-19. CDR3s include the opening cysteine and the closing phenylalanine or tryptophan. Each record gives: D gene, clone size, V gene, J gene, CDR3 protein, CDR3 DNA. D genes are given only for firm matches. Not all rows give a size; the values are once, few, many and, for expanded clones, a class.

TRBD2	.	TRBV7-9	TRBJ2-5	CASSLRTSGGAETQYF	TGTGCCAGCAGCTTAAGGACTAGCGGGGGGGCGGAGACCCAGTACTTC
.	once	TRBV3-1/TRBV3-2	TRBJ1-2	CASSQAAGVSGYTF	TGTGCCAGCAGCCAAGCAGCCGGGGTCAGTGGCTACACCTTC
TRBD2	.	TRBV2	TRBJ2-7	CASSDPSGGRYEQYF	TGTGCCAGCAGTGACCCTAGCGGGGGGCGCTACGAGCAGTACTTC
.	.	TRBV10-3	TRBJ2-2	CAISGGTGGTGELFF	TGTGCCATCAGCGGGGGGACAGGTGGGACCGGGGAGCTGTTTTTT
TRBD1	.	TRBV27	TRBJ1-5	CASSFHRGLGNQPQHF	TGTGCCAGCAGTTTCCACAGGGGGCTTGGCAATCAGCCCCAGCATTTT
.	few	TRBV29-1	TRBJ1-2	CSVGSGLLGGYTF	TGCAGCGTCGGATCCGGACTTCTGGGGGGCTACACCTTC
TRBD1	.	TRBV5-1	TRBJ2-7	CASSLVGQVGHEQYF	TGCGCCAGCAGCTTGGTAGGACAGGTGGGCCACGAGCAGTACTTC
.	.	TRBV7-2	TRBJ1-2	CASSPGGRGYTF	TGTGCCAGCAGCCCCGGGGGGAGGGGCTACACCTTC
TRBD1	.	TRBV5-1	TRBJ1-6	CASSTGTGHNSPLHF	TGCGCCAGCTCGACCGGGACAGGGCATAATTCACCCCTCCACTTT
.	.	TRBV29-1	TRBJ1-1	CSVGTGPKAFF	TGCAGCGTTGGAACAGGGCCTAAAGCTTTCTTT
TRBD1	.	TRBV28	TRBJ2-5	CASSLRTGVQETQYF	TGTGCCAGCAGTTTACGGACAGGGGTCCAAGAGACCCAGTACTTC
.	.	TRBV2	TRBJ2-3	CASSKSGADTQYF	TGTGCCAGCAGTAAATCAGGGGCGGATACGCAGTATTTT
TRBD1	.	TRBV30	TRBJ2-5	CAWSSNYRGVETQYF	TGTGCCTGGAGTTCCAACTACAGGGGAGTGGAGACCCAGTACTTC
.	.	TRBV21-1	TRBJ2-3	CASSKAPYRGPTDTQYF	TGTGCCAGCAGCAAAGCGCCATACAGGGGGCCCACAGATACGCAGTATTTT
.	.	TRBV11-2	TRBJ1-2	CASSLDPGYGYTF	TGTGCCAGCAGCTTAGACCCAGGCTATGGCTACACCTTC
.	.	TRBV19	TRBJ1-5	CASSTSEEVSNQPQHF	TGTGCCAGTAGTACCTCAGAGGAAGTGAGCAATCAGCCCCAGCATTTT
TRBD1	.	TRBV5-1	TRBJ2-2	CASSLGGTDATGELFF	TGCGCCAGCAGCTTGGGAGGGACAGACGCCACCGGGGAGCTGTTTTTT
TRBD2	few	TRBV2	TRBJ2-2	CASSTSGSRELFF	TGTGCCAGTTCGACTAGCGGTTCAAGGGAGCTGTTTTTT
TRBD1	few	TRBV28	TRBJ1-6	CASSPRGQANSPLHF	TGTGCCAGCAGCCCTCGGGGACAGGCCAATTCACCCCTCCACTTT
TRBD1	few	TRBV7-2	TRBJ1-1	CASSTGQVTEAFF	TGTGCCAGCAGCACAGGACAGGTCACTGAAGCTTTCTTT
TRBD2	.	TRBV5-4	TRBJ2-1	CASSRSGGAPFENEQFF	TGTGCCAGCAGCCGTAGCGGGGGAGCTCCCTTTGAGAATGAGCAGTTCTTC
TRBD2	.	TRBV10-2	TRBJ2-1	CASRGLALNEQFF	TGCGCCAGCAGGGGACTAGCCCTCAATGAGCAGTTCTTC
.	.	TRBV30	TRBJ1-4	CAWGPGHHEKLFF	TGTGCCTGGGGACCGGGACACCACGAAAAACTGTTTTTT
.	once	TRBV5-8	TRBJ1-3	CASSLVLSSGNTIYF	TGTGCCAGCAGCTTGGTTTTGTCGAGCGGAAACACCATATATTTT
.	few	TRBV7-9	TRBJ1-1	CATSTVGTEAFF	TGTGCCACCTCAACAGTTGGGACTGAAGCTTTCTTT
TRBD1	.	TRBV19	TRBJ1-2	CASSPLTGEGYTF	TGTGCCAGTAGTCCATTGACAGGGGAAGGCTACACCTTC
TRBD1	.	TRBV5-8	TRBJ2-2	CASSSPGQGTGELFF	TGTGCCAGCAGCTCTCCGGGACAGGGAACCGGGGAGCTGTTTTTT
TRBD1	.	TRBV25-1	TRBJ1-5	CASSAGTGGSNQPQHF	TGTGCCAGCAGTGCCGGGACAGGGGGTAGCAATCAGCCCCAGCATTTT
TRBD1	once	TRBV5-1	TRBJ1-5	CASSSTGGSGQPQHF	TGCGCCAGCAGCTCAACAGGGGGAAGTGGTCAGCCCCAGCATTTT
.	.	TRBV6-2/TRBV6-3	TRBJ2-1	CASSYFAGQFF	TGTGCCAGCAGTTACTTTGCAGGGCAGTTCTTC
TRBD1	.	TRBV3-1/TRBV3-2	TRBJ1-2	CASNGQGTWYGYTF	TGTGCCAGCAACGGACAGGGTACGTGGTATGGCTACACCTTC
TRBD1	.	TRBV6-5	TRBJ2-2	CASRTGGTGELFF	TGTGCCAGCAGGACAGGGGGCACCGGGGAGCTGTTTTTT
.	.	TRBV24-1	TRBJ1-4	CATSDNSINEKLFF	TGTGCCACCAGTGATAACAGCATTAATGAAAAACTGTTTTTT
.	.	TRBV29-1	TRBJ1-5	CSVARERQPQHF	TGCAGCGTTGCCCGAGAACGACAGCCCCAGCATTTT
.	few	TRBV4-1	TRBJ2-2	CASSQATGELFF	TGCGCCAGCAGCCAAGCTACCGGGGAGCTGTTTTTT
TRBD1	few	TRBV2	TRBJ2-2	CASTGQTFAGELFF	TGTGCCAGCACGGGACAGACATTTGCCGGGGAGCTGTTTTTT
.	.	TRBV4-3	TRBJ1-5	CASSQEKGTGPQHF	TGCGCCAGCAGCCAAGAAAAAGGCACAGGGCCCCAGCATTTT
.	.	TRBV5-1	TRBJ2-1	CASSFAGNNEQFF	TGCGCCAGCAGCTTTGCAGGGAACAATGAGCAGTTCTTC
.	few	TRBV4-1	TRBJ2-2	CASSQTGQGTGELFF	TGCGCCAGCAGCCAGACAGGCCAAGGGACCGGGGAGCTGTTTTTT
.	once	TRBV30	TRBJ2-1	CAWTLGQLYNEQFF	TGTGCCTGGACGCTTGGGCAGTTATACAATGAGCAGTTCTTC
.	.	TRBV30	TRBJ1-6	CAWSVGGLGSPLHF	TGTGCCTGGAGTGTGGGAGGGTTGGGTTCACCCCTCCACTTT
TRBD1	.	TRBV19	TRBJ2-1	CASSPQGVGNEQFF	TGTGCCAGTAGTCCACAGGGGGTTGGTAATGAGCAGTTCTTC
TRBD1	few	TRBV19	TRBJ1-5	CASHRDRGVQPQHF	TGTGCCAGTCATCGGGACAGGGGGGTTCAGCCCCAGCATTTT